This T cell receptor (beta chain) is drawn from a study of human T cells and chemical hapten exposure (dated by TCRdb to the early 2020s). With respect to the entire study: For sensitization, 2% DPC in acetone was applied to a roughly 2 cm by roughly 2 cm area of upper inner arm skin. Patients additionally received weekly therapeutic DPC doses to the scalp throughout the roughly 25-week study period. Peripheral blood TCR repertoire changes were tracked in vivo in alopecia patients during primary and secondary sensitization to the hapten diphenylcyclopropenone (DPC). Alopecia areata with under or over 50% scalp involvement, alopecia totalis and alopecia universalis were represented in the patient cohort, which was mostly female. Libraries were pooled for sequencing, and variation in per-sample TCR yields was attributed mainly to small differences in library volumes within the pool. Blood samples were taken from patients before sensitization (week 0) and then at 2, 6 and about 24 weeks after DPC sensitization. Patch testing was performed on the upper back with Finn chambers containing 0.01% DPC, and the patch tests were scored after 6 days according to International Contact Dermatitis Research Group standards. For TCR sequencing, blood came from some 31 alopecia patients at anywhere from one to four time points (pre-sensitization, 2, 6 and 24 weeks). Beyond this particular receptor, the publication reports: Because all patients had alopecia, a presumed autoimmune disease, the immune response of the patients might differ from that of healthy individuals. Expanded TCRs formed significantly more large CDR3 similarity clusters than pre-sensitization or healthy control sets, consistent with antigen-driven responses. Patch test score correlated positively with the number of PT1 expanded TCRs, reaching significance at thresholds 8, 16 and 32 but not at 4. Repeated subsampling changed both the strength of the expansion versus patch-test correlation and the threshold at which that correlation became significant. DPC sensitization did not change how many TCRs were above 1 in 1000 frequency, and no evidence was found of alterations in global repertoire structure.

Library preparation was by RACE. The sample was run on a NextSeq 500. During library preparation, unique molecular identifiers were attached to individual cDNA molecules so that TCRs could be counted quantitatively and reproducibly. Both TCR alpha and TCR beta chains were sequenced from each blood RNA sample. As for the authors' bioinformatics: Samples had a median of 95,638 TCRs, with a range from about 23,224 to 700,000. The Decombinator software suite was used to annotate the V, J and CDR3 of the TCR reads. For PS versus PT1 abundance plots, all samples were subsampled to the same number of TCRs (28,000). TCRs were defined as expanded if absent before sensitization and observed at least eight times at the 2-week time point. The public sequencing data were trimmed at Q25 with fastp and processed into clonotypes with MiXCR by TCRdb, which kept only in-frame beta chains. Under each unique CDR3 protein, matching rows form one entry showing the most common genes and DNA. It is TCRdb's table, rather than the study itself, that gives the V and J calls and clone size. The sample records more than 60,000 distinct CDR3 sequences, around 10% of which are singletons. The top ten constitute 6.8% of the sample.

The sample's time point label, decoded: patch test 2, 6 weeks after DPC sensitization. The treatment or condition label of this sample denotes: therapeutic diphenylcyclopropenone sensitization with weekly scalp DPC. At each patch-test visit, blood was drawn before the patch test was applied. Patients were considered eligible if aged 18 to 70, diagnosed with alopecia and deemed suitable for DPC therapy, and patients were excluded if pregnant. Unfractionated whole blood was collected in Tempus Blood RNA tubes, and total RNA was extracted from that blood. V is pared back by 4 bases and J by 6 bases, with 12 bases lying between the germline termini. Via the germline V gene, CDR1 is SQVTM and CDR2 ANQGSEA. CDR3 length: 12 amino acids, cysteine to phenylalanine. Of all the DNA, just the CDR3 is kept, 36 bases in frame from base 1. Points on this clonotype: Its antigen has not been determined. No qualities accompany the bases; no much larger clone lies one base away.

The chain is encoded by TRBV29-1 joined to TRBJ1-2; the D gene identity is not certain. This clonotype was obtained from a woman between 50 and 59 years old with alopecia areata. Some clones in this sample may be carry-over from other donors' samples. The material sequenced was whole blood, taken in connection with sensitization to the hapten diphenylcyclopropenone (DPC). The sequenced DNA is TGCAGCGTTGTTGGGGTCGATCATGGCTACACCTTC. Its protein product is CSVVGVDHGYTF. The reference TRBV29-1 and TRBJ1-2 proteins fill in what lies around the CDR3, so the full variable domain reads SAVISQKPSRDICQRGTSLTIQCQVDSQVTMMFWYRQQPGQSLTLIATANQGSEATYESGFVIDKFPISRPNLTFSTLTVSNMSPEDSSIYLCSVVGVDHGYTFGSGTRLTVV.